The following is a TCR beta chain sequence with its context. CDR1 and CDR2 (germline): MNHEY, SMNVEV (reference sequence). The CDR3 length is 15 residues. The J segment lost 8 bases and the V segment lost 6 bases, leaving 12 bases of the junction unmatched. Per the original data handling: Amplification of reference gene primers provided the estimated nucleated cell counts. Some clones are missing from TCRdb's copy, which holds only in-frame ones; the method was immunoSEQ multiplex PCR. The V and J calls and clone size come from that table; D and trimming were worked out from the DNA. This sample carries about 260,000 clones, roughly 90% of them seen once, and the ten largest clones take less than 5%. The record originates from a study of blood T cell repertoires in COVID-19. Study as a whole: The United States, Italy and Spain were the sources of the acute and convalescent COVID-19 samples. Sources were T cells, B-cell-depleted T cells, or PBMCs; the material itself was cDNA or gDNA.

The chain links TRBV27 to TRBJ1-4; TRBD1 matches at 7 bases. This receptor was taken from a man between 60 and 75 years old who had recovered from COVID-19. The source material was peripheral blood. The CDR3 reads CASSPNTGAGEKLFF. DNA for the CDR3: TGTGCCAGCAGCCCGAACACAGGGGCTGGGGAAAAACTGTTTTTT.